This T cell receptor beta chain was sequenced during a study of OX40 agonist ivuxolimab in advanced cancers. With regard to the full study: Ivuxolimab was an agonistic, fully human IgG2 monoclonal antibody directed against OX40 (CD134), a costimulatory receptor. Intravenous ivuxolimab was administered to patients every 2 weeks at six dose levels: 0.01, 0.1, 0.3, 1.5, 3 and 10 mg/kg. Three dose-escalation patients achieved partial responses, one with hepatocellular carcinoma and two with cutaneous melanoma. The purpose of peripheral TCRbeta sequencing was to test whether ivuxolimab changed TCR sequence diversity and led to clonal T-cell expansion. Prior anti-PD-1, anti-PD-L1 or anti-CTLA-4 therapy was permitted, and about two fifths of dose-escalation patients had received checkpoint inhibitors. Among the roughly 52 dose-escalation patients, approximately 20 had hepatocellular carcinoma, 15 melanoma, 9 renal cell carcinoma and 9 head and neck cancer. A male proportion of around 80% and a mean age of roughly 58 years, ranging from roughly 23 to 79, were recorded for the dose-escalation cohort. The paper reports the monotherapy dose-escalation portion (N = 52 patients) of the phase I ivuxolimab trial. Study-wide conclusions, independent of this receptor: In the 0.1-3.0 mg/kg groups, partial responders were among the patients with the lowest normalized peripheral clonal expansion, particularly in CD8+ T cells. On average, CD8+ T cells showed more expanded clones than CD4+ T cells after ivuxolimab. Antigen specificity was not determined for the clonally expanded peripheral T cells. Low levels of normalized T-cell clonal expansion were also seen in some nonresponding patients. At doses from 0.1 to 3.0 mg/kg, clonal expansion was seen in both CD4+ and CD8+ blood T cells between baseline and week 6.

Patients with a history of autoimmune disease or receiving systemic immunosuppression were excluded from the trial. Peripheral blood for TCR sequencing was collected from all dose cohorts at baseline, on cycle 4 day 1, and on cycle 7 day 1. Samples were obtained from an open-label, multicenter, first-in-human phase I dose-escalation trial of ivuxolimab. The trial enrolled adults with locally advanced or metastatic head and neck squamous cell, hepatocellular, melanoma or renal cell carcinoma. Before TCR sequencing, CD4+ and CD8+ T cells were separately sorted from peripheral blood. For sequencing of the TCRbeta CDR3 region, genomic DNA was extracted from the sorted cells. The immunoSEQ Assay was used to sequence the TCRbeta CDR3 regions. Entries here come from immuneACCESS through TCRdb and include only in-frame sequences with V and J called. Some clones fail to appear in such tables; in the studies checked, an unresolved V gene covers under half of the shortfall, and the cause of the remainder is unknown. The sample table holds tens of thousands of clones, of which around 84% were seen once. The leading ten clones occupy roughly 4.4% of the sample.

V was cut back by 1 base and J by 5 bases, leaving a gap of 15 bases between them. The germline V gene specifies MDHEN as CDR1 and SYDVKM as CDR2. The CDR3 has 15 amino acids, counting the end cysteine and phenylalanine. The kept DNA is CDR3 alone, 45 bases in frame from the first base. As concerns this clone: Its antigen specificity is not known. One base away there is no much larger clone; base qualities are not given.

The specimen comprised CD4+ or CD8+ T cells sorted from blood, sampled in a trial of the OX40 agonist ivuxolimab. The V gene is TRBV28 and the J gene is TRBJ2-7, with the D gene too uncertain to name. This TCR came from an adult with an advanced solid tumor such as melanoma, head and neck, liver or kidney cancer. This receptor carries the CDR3 CASSLYSSSRDEQYF. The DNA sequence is TGTGCCAGCAGTTTATACTCCTCTTCTAGGGACGAGCAGTACTTC.